This TCR beta chain originates from a study of shared T cell receptors in the human thymus. TCRdb keeps only in-frame clones here, not all; method: immunoSEQ multiplex PCR. The table has 700,000 or so clones, 80% to 90% seen once. Points on this clone: This sample includes further DNA sequences coding for the same CDR3.

The junction had 5 bases not matched to a gene; V was cut back by 5 bases and J by 2 bases. CDR3 length: 14 residues. CDR1 is SEHNR and CDR2 is FQNEAQ in the germline V gene (reference sequence). These sequences were also reported in another study, on human thymus T cells. That work states: Samples came from healthy Finnish infants during open corrective cardiac surgery. The thymus was resected at corrective cardiac surgery. Thymic and blood repertoires seemed to favor certain V and J genes. Among unrelated individuals, related research reported thymic repertoires that overlapped highly.

The receptor was isolated from a girl less than two years old with a congenital heart defect. The sample consisted of thymocytes. This chain joins TRBV7-9 and TRBJ1-1, with 7 positions matching TRBD1. The CDR3 here is CASSQRTGNTEAFF. CDR3 in DNA: TGTGCCAGCAGCCAACGGACAGGAAACACTGAAGCTTTCTTT.